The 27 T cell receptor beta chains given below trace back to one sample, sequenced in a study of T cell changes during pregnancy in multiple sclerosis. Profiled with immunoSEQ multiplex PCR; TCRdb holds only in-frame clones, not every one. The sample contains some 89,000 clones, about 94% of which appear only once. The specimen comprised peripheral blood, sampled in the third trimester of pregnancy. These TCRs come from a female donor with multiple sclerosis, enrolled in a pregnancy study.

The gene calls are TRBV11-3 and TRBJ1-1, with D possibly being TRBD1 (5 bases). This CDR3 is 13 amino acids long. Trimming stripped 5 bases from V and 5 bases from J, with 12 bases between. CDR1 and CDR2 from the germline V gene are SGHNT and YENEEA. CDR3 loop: CASSRVGGTEAFF. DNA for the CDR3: TGTGCCAGCAGCCGCGTGGGGGGGACTGAAGCTTTCTTT.

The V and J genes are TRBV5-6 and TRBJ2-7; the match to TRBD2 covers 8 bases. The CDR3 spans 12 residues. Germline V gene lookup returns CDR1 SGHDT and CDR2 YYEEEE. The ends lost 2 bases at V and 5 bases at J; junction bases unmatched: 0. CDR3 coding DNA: TGTGCCAGCAGCTTAGCGGGGGACGAGCAGTACTTC. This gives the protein CASSLAGDEQYF.

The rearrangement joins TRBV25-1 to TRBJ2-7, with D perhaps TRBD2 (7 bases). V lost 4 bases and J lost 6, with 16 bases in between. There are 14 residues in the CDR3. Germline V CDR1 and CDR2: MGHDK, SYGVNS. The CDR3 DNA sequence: TGTGCCAGCAGTGGGCGGGGGCCCCCTCGCGAGCAGTACTTC. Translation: CASSGRGPPREQYF.

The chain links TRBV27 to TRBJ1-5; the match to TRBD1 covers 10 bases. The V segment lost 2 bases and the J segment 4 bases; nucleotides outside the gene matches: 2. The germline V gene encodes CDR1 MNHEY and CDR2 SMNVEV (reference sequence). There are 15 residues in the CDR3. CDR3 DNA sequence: TGTGCCAGCAGTTTACGGGACAGGGGAAATCAGCCCCAGCATTTT. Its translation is CASSLRDRGNQPQHF.

The CDR3 loop reads CASSEAGNTEAFF. The CDR3 DNA sequence: TGTGCCAGCAGTGAAGCCGGGAACACTGAAGCTTTCTTT. This sequence joins TRBV2 and TRBJ1-1; D is unresolved. The length of the CDR3 is 13 residues. Trimming removed 0 bases from V and 1 base from J, with 3 bases in between. From germline, CDR1 is SNHLY and CDR2 FYNNEI.

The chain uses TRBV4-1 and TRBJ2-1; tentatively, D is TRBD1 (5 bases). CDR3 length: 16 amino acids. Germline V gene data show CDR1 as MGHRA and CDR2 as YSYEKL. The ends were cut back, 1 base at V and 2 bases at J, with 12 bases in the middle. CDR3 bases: TGCGCCAGCAGCCAAGGCGCAGGGCGGACCTACAATGAGCAGTTCTTC. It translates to CASSQGAGRTYNEQFF.

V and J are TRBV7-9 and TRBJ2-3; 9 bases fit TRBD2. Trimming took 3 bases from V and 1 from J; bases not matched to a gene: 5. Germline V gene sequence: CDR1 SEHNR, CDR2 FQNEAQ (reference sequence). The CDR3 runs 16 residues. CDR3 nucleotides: TGTGCCAGCAGCTTTACAGCGGGGGGACGCACAGATACGCAGTATTTT. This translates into CASSFTAGGRTDTQYF.

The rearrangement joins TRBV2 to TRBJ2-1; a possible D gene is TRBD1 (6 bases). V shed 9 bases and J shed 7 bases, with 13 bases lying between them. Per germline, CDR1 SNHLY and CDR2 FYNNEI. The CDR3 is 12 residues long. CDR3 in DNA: TGTGCCAGAGGCAGGGGCTATAATGAGCAGTTCTTC. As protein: CARGRGYNEQFF.

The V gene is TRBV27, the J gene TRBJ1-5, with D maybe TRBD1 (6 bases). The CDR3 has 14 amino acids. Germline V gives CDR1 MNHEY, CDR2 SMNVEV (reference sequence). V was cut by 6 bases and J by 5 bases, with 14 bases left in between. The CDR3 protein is CASRLRGFYQPQHF. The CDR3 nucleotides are TGTGCCAGCAGGCTCAGGGGCTTTTATCAGCCCCAGCATTTT.

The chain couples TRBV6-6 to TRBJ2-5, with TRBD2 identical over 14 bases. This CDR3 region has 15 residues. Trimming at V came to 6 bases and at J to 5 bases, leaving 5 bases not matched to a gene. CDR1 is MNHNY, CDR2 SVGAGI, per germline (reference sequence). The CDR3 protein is CASRTSGGAWETQYF. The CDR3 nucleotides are TGTGCCAGCAGGACTAGCGGGGGGGCGTGGGAGACCCAGTACTTC.

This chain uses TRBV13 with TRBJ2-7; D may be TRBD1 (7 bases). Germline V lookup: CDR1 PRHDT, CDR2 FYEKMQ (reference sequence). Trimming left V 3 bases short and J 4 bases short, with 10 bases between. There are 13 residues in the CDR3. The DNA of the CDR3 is TGTGCCAGCAGCTTGCCAGGGGGGTACGAGCAGTACTTC. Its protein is CASSLPGGYEQYF.

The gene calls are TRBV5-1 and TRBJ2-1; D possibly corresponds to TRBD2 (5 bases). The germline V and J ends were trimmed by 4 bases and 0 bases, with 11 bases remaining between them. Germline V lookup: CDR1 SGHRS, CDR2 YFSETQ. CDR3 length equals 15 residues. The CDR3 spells CASSTSTSSYNEQFF. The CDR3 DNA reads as TGCGCCAGCAGCACCAGCACTAGCTCCTACAATGAGCAGTTCTTC.

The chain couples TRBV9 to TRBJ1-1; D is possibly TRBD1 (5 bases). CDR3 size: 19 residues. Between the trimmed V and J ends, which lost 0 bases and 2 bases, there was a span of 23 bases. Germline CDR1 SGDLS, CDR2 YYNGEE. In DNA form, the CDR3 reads TGTGCCAGCAGCGTAGAGGCAAAGGGAACTAAGGGACTAAACACTGAAGCTTTCTTT. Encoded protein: CASSVEAKGTKGLNTEAFF.

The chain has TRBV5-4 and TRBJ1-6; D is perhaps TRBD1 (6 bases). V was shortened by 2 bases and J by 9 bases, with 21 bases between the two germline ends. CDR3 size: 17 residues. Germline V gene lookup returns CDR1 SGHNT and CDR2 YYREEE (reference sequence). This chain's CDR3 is CASSLGTASTGSSPLHF. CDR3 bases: TGTGCCAGCAGCTTAGGGACGGCCTCCACAGGGAGTTCACCCCTCCACTTT.

In DNA form, the CDR3 reads TGTGCCAGCACCAACACACTGACAGGGAAGAACACTGAAGCTTTCTTT. It specifies CASTNTLTGKNTEAFF. This chain connects TRBV2 to TRBJ1-1; 7 bases map to TRBD1. The germline CDR1 and CDR2 sequences are SNHLY and FYNNEI. The CDR3 consists of 16 residues. The J segment lost 1 base and the V segment lost 7 bases, leaving 12 bases of the junction unmatched.

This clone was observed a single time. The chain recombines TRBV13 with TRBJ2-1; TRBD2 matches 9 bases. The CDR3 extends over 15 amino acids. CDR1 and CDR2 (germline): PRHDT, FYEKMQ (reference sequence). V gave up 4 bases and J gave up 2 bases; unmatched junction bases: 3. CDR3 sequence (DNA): TGTGCCAGCAGCTATAGCGGGGGAACCTACAATGAGCAGTTCTTC. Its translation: CASSYSGGTYNEQFF.

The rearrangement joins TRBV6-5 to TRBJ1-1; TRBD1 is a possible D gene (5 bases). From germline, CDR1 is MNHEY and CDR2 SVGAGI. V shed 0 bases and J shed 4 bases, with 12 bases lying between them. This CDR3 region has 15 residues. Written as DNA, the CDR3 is TGTGCCAGCAGTTACTCGTGGGGCATGGGCACTGAAGCTTTCTTT. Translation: CASSYSWGMGTEAFF.

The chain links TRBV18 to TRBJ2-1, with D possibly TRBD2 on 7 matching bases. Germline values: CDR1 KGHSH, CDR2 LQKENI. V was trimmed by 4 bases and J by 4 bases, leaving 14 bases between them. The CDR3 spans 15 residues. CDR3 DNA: TGTGCCAGCTCACTCGAGGGGGGGGCTTACAATGAGCAGTTCTTC. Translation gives CASSLEGGAYNEQFF.

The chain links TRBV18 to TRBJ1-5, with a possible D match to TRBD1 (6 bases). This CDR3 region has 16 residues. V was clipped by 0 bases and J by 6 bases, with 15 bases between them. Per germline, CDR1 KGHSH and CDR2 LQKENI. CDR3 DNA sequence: TGTGCCAGCTCACCACCGCAGGGGTTGAGTGGTCAGCCCCAGCATTTT. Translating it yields CASSPPQGLSGQPQHF. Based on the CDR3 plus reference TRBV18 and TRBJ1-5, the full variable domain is NAGVMQNPRHLVRRRGQEARLRCSPMKGHSHVYWYRQLPEEGLKFMVYLQKENIIDESGMPKERFSAEFPKEGPSILRIQQVVRGDSAAYFCASSPPQGLSGQPQHFGDGTRLSIL.

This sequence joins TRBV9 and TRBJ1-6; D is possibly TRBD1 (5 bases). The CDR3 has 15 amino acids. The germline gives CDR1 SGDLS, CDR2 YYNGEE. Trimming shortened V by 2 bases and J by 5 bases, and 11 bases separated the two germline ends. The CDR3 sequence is CASSVTDSHNSPLHF. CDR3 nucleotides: TGTGCCAGCAGCGTGACAGACAGTCATAATTCACCCCTCCACTTT. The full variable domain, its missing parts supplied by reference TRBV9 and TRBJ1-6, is DSGVTQTPKHLITATGQRVTLRCSPRSGDLSVYWYQQSLDQGLQFLIQYYNGEERAKGNILERFSAQQFPDLHSELNLSSLELGDSALYFCASSVTDSHNSPLHFGNGTRLTVT.

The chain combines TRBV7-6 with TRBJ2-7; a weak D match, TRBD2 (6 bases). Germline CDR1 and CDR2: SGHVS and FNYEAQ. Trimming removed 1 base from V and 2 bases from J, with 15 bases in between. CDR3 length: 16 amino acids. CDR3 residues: CASSLGTTPRAYEQYF. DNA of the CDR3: TGTGCCAGCAGCTTAGGGACTACTCCGAGGGCCTACGAGCAGTACTTC.

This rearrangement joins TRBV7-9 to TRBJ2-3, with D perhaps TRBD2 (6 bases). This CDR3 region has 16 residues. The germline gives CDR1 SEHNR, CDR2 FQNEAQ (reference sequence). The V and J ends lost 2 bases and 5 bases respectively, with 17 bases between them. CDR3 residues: CASSLYRTGGVDTQYF. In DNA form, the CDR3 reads TGTGCCAGCAGCTTATACCGGACCGGGGGTGTAGATACGCAGTATTTT.

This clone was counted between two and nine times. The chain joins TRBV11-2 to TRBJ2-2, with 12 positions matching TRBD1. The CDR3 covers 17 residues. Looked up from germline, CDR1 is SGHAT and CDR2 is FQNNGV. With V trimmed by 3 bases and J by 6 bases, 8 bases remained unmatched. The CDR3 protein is CASSFYRDRGLSGELFF. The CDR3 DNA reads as TGTGCCAGCAGCTTTTACCGGGACAGGGGGCTGTCCGGGGAGCTGTTTTTT.

CDR3 bases: TGTGCCAGTAGCCCTAAGGCCAGGGGGGATGGCTACACCTTC. The encoded protein is CASSPKARGDGYTF. J is TRBJ1-2 and V is TRBV19; 7 nucleotides match TRBD1. Germline V CDR1 and CDR2: LNHDA, SQIVND (reference sequence). The CDR3 length is 14 residues. J lost 6 bases, V lost 6 bases, and 10 bases had no gene match.

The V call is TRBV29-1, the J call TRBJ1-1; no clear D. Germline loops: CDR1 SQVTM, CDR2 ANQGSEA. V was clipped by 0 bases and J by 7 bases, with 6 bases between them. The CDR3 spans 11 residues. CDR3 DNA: TGCAGCGTTGAAGATCAAATTGAAGCTTTCTTT. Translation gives CSVEDQIEAFF.

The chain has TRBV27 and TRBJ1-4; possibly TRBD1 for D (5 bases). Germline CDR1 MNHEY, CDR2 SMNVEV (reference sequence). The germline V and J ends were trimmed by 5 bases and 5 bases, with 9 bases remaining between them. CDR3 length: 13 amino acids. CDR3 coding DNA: TGTGCCAGCAGTCCGGAGGGGAATGAAAAACTGTTTTTT. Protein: CASSPEGNEKLFF.

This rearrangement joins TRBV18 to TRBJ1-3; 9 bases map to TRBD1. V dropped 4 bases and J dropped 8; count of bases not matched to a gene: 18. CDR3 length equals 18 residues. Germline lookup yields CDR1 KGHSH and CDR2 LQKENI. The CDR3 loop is CASSLITGGAEFGDTIYF. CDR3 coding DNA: TGTGCCAGCTCACTAATCACAGGGGGCGCAGAGTTCGGAGACACCATATATTTT.